Below are 25 T cell receptor beta chains sequenced from a single sample in a study of blood T cell repertoires in COVID-19. The repertoire was sequenced with immunoSEQ multiplex PCR; TCRdb's copy has only in-frame clones and lacks some. The table lists some 28,000 clones, approximately 92% of them singletons. Material for sequencing was peripheral blood. Receptors were obtained from a man in his sixties with acute or convalescent COVID-19.

The chain combines TRBV24-1 with TRBJ2-1; 7 bases align to TRBD2. The CDR3 totals 18 residues. The germline V gene encodes CDR1 KGHDR and CDR2 SFDVKD. V lost 2 bases, J lost 0 bases, and 9 bases stayed unmatched. Here the CDR3 DNA reads TGTGCCACCAGTGATTCCTCCCCTAGCGGAGGCTCCTACAATGAGCAGTTCTTC. Protein: CATSDSSPSGGSYNEQFF.

The V and J genes are TRBV7-8 and TRBJ2-5, with D perhaps matching TRBD2 (5 bases). V lost 1 base, J lost 1 base, and 7 bases lay in between. CDR1 and CDR2 (germline): SGHVS, FQNEAQ. The CDR3 runs 14 residues. The CDR3 is CASSLGEIQETQYF. CDR3 DNA: TGTGCCAGCAGCTTAGGGGAGATCCAAGAGACCCAGTACTTC. The full variable domain, its missing parts supplied by reference TRBV7-8 and TRBJ2-5, is GAGVSQSPRYKVAKRGQDVALRCDPISGHVSLFWYQQALGQGPEFLTYFQNEAQLDKSGLPSDRFFAERPEGSVSTLKIQRTQQEDSAVYLCASSLGEIQETQYFGPGTRLLVL.

This chain joins TRBV5-8 and TRBJ1-2; D is uncertain. CDR1 is SGHTS, CDR2 YDEGEE, per germline. V shed 6 bases and J shed 6 bases, with 3 bases lying between them. CDR3 length equals 9 residues. The CDR3: CASTDGYTF. The CDR3 DNA reads as TGTGCCAGCACGGATGGCTACACCTTC. The variable domain in full, with the rest retrieved from reference TRBV5-8 and TRBJ1-2, is EAGVTQSPTHLIKTRGQQATLRCSPISGHTSVYWYQQALGLGLQFLLWYDEGEERNRGNFPPRFSGRQFPNYSSELNVNALELEDSALYLCASTDGYTFGSGTRLTVV.

The chain combines TRBV12-2 with TRBJ2-4; the table assigns TRBD2, which was not confirmed against the DNA. TRBV12-2 is a recognized pseudogene. The CDR3 totals 19 residues. CDR3 in DNA: TGTGCAAGTCGCTTCCCGGGATGGACCTCTTTAGTAGCCAAAAACATTCAGTACTTC. Translated: CASRFPGWTSLVAKNIQYF.

V and J are TRBV3-1 (or the pseudogene TRBV3-2) and TRBJ1-2, with unresolved D. CDR1 and CDR2 from the germline V gene are LGHDT and YNNKEL (reference sequence). The CDR3 sequence is 12 residues long. Trimming removed 2 bases from V and 7 bases from J, with 8 bases in between. CDR3 nucleotides: TGTGCCAGCAGCCAATATCGGGGTGGCTACACCTTC. Residues: CASSQYRGGYTF.

This clone was recorded only once. The genes are TRBV5-6 and TRBJ2-5, with D perhaps matching TRBD1 (5 bases). This CDR3 is 14 amino acids long. The V gene lost 4 bases and the J gene lost 5 bases, with 15 bases spanning the gap. The germline V gene encodes CDR1 SGHDT and CDR2 YYEEEE. The DNA for the CDR3 is TGTGCCAGCAGCCTAAGGGATCCAGGGGAGACCCAGTACTTC. It codes for CASSLRDPGETQYF.

The chain joins TRBV9 to TRBJ1-1; D is unclear. The CDR3 totals 13 residues. V was trimmed by 0 bases and J by 5 bases, leaving 8 bases between them. Germline V CDR1 and CDR2: SGDLS, YYNGEE. This chain's CDR3 is CASSVGESTEAFF. In DNA form, the CDR3 reads TGTGCCAGCAGCGTAGGGGAGAGTACTGAAGCTTTCTTT.

The chain recombines TRBV4-1 with TRBJ2-3; D is undetermined. Trimming shortened V by 0 bases and J by 2 bases, and 9 bases separated the two germline ends. The CDR3 consists of 15 residues. CDR1 is MGHRA and CDR2 is YSYEKL in the germline V gene. CDR3: CASSQDWAYTDTQYF. For the CDR3, the DNA is TGCGCCAGCAGCCAAGATTGGGCCTACACAGATACGCAGTATTTT.

Only one count was recorded for this clone. This chain connects TRBV10-2 to TRBJ1-1, with 7 bases that match TRBD1. The CDR3 spans 12 residues. Germline V gene sequence: CDR1 WSHSY, CDR2 SAAADI. The V gene end was trimmed by 9 bases and the J gene end by 1 base; junction bases not matched to a gene: 2. CDR3 bases: TGCGCCAGTGGGACAGCGAACACTGAAGCTTTCTTT. It yields the protein CASGTANTEAFF.

This chain uses TRBV9 with TRBJ2-7, with TRBD2 matching over 14 bases. The CDR3 runs 15 residues. V shed 5 bases, J shed 7 bases, and the junction held 8 bases outside the gene matches. Germline CDR1 is SGDLS and CDR2 is YYNGEE. CDR3 sequence reads: CASSRGLAGAQEQYF. DNA for the CDR3: TGTGCCAGCAGTCGGGGACTAGCGGGAGCTCAAGAGCAGTACTTC. The variable domain in full, with the rest retrieved from reference TRBV9 and TRBJ2-7, is DSGVTQTPKHLITATGQRVTLRCSPRSGDLSVYWYQQSLDQGLQFLIQYYNGEERAKGNILERFSAQQFPDLHSELNLSSLELGDSALYFCASSRGLAGAQEQYFGPGTRLTVT.

The J gene is TRBJ1-5, the V gene TRBV6-5; 8 positions agree with TRBD1. V shed 6 bases, J shed 6 bases, and the junction held 10 bases outside the gene matches. The CDR3 runs 15 residues. Germline V gives CDR1 MNHEY, CDR2 SVGAGI. The CDR3 protein is CASRPPTGGLQPQHF. For the CDR3, the DNA is TGTGCCAGCAGGCCCCCTACAGGGGGTCTTCAGCCCCAGCATTTT.

The J gene is TRBJ1-1, the V gene TRBV9; TRBD1 matches at 9 bases. CDR3 length equals 16 residues. Per the germline V gene, CDR1 is SGDLS and CDR2 is YYNGEE. With 4 bases clipped from V and 5 bases from J, the junction kept 12 bases outside the gene matches. CDR3 sequence reads: CASSPGTGWAGTEAFF. As DNA, the CDR3 is TGTGCCAGCAGCCCAGGGACAGGGTGGGCCGGTACTGAAGCTTTCTTT.

This clone was counted only a few times. This rearrangement joins TRBV7-9 to TRBJ1-2; D not certain. V was cut by 3 bases and J by 9 bases, with 11 bases left in between. The CDR3 is made up of 12 amino acids. Germline CDR1 SEHNR, CDR2 FQNEAQ (reference sequence). The CDR3 spells CASSLRRGRYTF. Here the CDR3 DNA reads TGTGCCAGCAGCTTGAGGCGAGGGCGCTACACCTTC. The entire variable domain, with the rest obtained from reference TRBV7-9 and TRBJ1-2, is as follows: DTGVSQNPRHKITKRGQNVTFRCDPISEHNRLYWYRQTLGQGPEFLTYFQNEAQLEKSRLLSDRFSAERPKGSFSTLEIQRTEQGDSAMYLCASSLRRGRYTFGSGTRLTVV.

The gene calls are TRBV24-1 and TRBJ1-2; D gene ambiguous. The V gene lost 0 bases and the J gene lost 4 bases, with 8 bases spanning the gap. CDR1 and CDR2 (germline): KGHDR, SFDVKD. CDR3 length: 14 amino acids. In DNA form, the CDR3 reads TGTGCCACCAGTGATTTGACGGGGAGCTATGGCTACACCTTC. Amino acids: CATSDLTGSYGYTF.

V usage is TRBV10-2 and J usage is TRBJ1-3, with TRBD1 as a possible D gene (5 bases). V shed 6 bases and J shed 2 bases, with 11 bases lying between them. The CDR3 loop spans 14 amino acids. Germline CDR1 reads WSHSY; CDR2 reads SAAADI. CDR3 sequence (DNA): TGCGCCAGCAGCCTAACGACAGCTGGAAACACCATATATTTT. Residues: CASSLTTAGNTIYF.

The chain combines TRBV7-9 with TRBJ2-1; D might be TRBD2 (6 bases). Germline V gene data show CDR1 as SEHNR and CDR2 as FQNEAQ (reference sequence). This CDR3 is built from 14 residues. The V and J ends lost 5 bases and 2 bases respectively, with 10 bases between them. The CDR3 DNA reads TGTGCCAGCAGCCCCTGGGGGGCCTACAATGAGCAGTTCTTC. Protein sequence: CASSPWGAYNEQFF.

V gene TRBV6-6 combines with J gene TRBJ1-1, with D possibly being TRBD1 (6 bases). Per germline, CDR1 MNHNY and CDR2 SVGAGI (reference sequence). The length of the CDR3 is 12 residues. Trimming took 5 bases from V and 7 from J, leaving 11 bases between them. The CDR3 sequence: CASSPQGFEAFF. The DNA of the CDR3 is TGTGCCAGCAGTCCTCAGGGGTTTGAAGCTTTCTTT.

This clone was counted a single time. CDR3 DNA: TGTGCCAGTACAGACGTCGGACAGGGTCCCAATGAGCAGTTCTTC. Translation: CASTDVGQGPNEQFF. The V and J genes are TRBV19 and TRBJ2-1; 8 nucleotides agree with TRBD1. CDR1 and CDR2 from the germline V gene are LNHDA and SQIVND (reference sequence). The CDR3 covers 15 residues. V shed 7 bases and J 6 bases; nucleotides not matched to a gene: 11.

The V and J genes are TRBV5-6 and TRBJ1-1; no clear D gene. The CDR3 totals 13 residues. The germline V gene has CDR1 SGHDT and CDR2 YYEEEE. Between the trimmed V and J ends, which lost 0 bases and 7 bases, there was a span of 10 bases. The CDR3 is CASSLDTDYEAFF. The CDR3 DNA follows: TGTGCCAGCAGCTTGGATACAGATTATGAAGCTTTCTTT.

This clone was observed a handful of times. The V call is TRBV12-3 or TRBV12-4, the J call TRBJ1-2; TRBD1 matches 7 bases. The CDR3 spans 13 residues. The V gene end was trimmed by 1 base and the J gene end by 7 bases; junction bases not matched to a gene: 3. CDR3 region: CASSLGQGFGYTF. Here the CDR3 DNA reads TGTGCCAGCAGTTTAGGACAGGGATTTGGCTACACCTTC.

The chain combines TRBV4-2 with TRBJ1-5, with D hard to call. V was shortened by 1 base and J by 5 bases, with 6 bases between the two germline ends. This CDR3 contains 13 residues. Germline V gives CDR1 LGHNA, CDR2 YNFKEQ. CDR3 protein: CASSQVGDQPQHF. The DNA for the CDR3 is TGTGCCAGCAGCCAAGTCGGGGATCAGCCCCAGCATTTT.

J is TRBJ2-7 and V is TRBV18, with D perhaps matching TRBD1 (6 bases). CDR1 is KGHSH, CDR2 LQKENI, per germline. Trimming removed 2 bases from V and 3 bases from J, with 11 bases in between. The CDR3 is 14 amino acids. The DNA of the CDR3 is TGTGCCAGCTCACCAACCCTAGGGGGCTACGAGCAGTACTTC. Protein sequence: CASSPTLGGYEQYF.

The chain carries TRBV5-1 and TRBJ2-2; the match to TRBD2 covers 9 bases. The CDR3 length is 16 residues. V trimming: 0 bases; J trimming: 5 bases; junction bases outside the gene matches: 5. Germline V gene data show CDR1 as SGHRS and CDR2 as YFSETQ. The CDR3: CASSLDAGGPTGELFF. DNA of the CDR3: TGCGCCAGCAGCTTGGACGCGGGAGGGCCAACCGGGGAGCTGTTTTTT.

V usage is TRBV7-9 and J usage is TRBJ2-5; 9 bases match TRBD2. V shed 1 base and J 5 bases; nucleotides not matched to a gene: 5. This CDR3 comprises 15 residues. The germline V gene has CDR1 SEHNR and CDR2 FQNEAQ (reference sequence). The CDR3 here is CASSLGLAVVETQYF. In nucleotides, the CDR3 is TGTGCCAGCAGCTTAGGACTAGCGGTCGTGGAGACCCAGTACTTC.

The V and J genes are TRBV6-5 and TRBJ1-3, with D possibly TRBD1 on 6 matching bases. CDR3 length equals 15 residues. V lost 7 bases and J lost 0, with 13 bases in between. Germline-derived CDR1 and CDR2 are MNHEY and SVGAGI. The CDR3 DNA follows: TGTGCCAGCAATCTGCGAGGGGGCTCTGGAAACACCATATATTTT. This gives the protein CASNLRGGSGNTIYF.